A selection of T cell receptor beta chains follows, all from one sample in a study of Ad26.COV2.S vaccination and SARS-CoV-2 variants. Using immunoSEQ multiplex PCR, the repertoire was profiled, and TCRdb retains in-frame clones only, with some absent. Among 350,000 to 500,000 clones, about 88% were seen once, and the ten largest hold 2.5% to 3%. The sample here was peripheral blood, taken in a trial of Ad26.COV2.S vaccine versus placebo. Receptors were obtained from a person aged 18-65 years who received the Ad26.COV2.S COVID-19 vaccine or a placebo. Each CDR3 is given with its conserved first and last residue. The D gene is left open where the match is weak. The listing skips clone size in some rows; elsewhere it reads once, few, many or a size class.

>TRBD2|TRBJ2-1|TRBV7-6|.
TGTGCCAGCAGCTTAGTTAGGGGACTAGGGGACAATGAGCAGTTCTTC
CASSLVRGLGDNEQFF
>TRBD1|TRBJ2-4|TRBV6-5|.
TGTGCCAGCAGTCAGGGACAGGGGAGGGCCATTCAGTACTTC
CASSQGQGRAIQYF
>.|TRBJ2-7|TRBV7-2|.
TGTGCCAGCAGCCATTCCTACGAGCAGTACTTC
CASSHSYEQYF
>.|TRBJ2-1|TRBV2|.
TGTGCCAGCAGGCGGGACAGCTCCTACAATGAGCAGTTCTTC
CASRRDSSYNEQFF
>.|TRBJ1-6|TRBV4-3|once
TGCGCCAGCAGCCAAGATGACAGGAGCTCCTATAATTCACCCCTCCACTTT
CASSQDDRSSYNSPLHF
>TRBD2|TRBJ2-3|TRBV7-2|.
TGTGCCAGCAGCTTACCACAGGGACTAGCGGGAGGTATGGATACGCAGTATTTT
CASSLPQGLAGGMDTQYF
>TRBD2|TRBJ2-5|TRBV11-3|.
TGTGCCAGCAGCTTTGGCGGGAGGGAAATTACGTTTATGGAGACCCAGTACTTC
CASSFGGREITFMETQYF
>TRBD2|TRBJ2-2|TRBV19|.
TGTGCCAGTAGTTGGAGCGGGGGCACCGGGGAGCTGTTTTTT
CASSWSGGTGELFF
>.|TRBJ1-2|TRBV7-9|.
TGTGCCAGCAGCCCCCCCCCGGGGTTAAGGGCCTATGGCTACACCTTC
CASSPPPGLRAYGYTF
>.|TRBJ1-4|TRBV5-1|.
TGCGCCAGCAGCTTGGAGCCCCGACGTCGGGAAAAACTGTTTTTT
CASSLEPRRREKLFF